The rows below give T cell receptor beta chains drawn from one sample of a study of long-term antiretroviral therapy in people with HIV. Some clones are missing from TCRdb's copy, which holds only in-frame ones; the method was immunoSEQ multiplex PCR. This table holds more than 20,000 clones, roughly 86% found once. The sample here was unsorted PBMCs, taken 4.4 years after starting antiretroviral therapy. The receptors originated from a man aged 25 to 45 with HIV. Both conserved end residues are part of each CDR3. D genes are given only for firm matches. Where a row states a size, it is once, few, many or the class of an expanded clone; other rows omit it.

>.|TRBJ2-7|TRBV7-6|.
CASSLARDYEQYF
TGTGCCAGCAGCTTAGCCAGGGACTACGAGCAGTACTTC
>.|TRBJ2-7|TRBV28|TRBD1
CASSLRPGQGVYEQYF
TGTGCCAGCAGTTTAAGACCGGGACAGGGCGTCTACGAGCAGTACTTC
>.|TRBJ1-2|TRBV9|TRBD1
CASSSVQGDGYTF
TGTGCCAGCAGCTCGGTCCAGGGGGATGGCTACACCTTC
>once|TRBJ2-3|TRBV5-5|.
CASSLQGRDTQYF
TGTGCCAGCAGCTTGCAGGGGCGGGATACGCAGTATTTT
>.|TRBJ1-2|TRBV23-1|.
CASSQGKGGVCGYTF
TGCGCCAGCAGTCAAGGGAAGGGGGGAGTTTGCGGCTACACCTTC
>once|TRBJ1-5|TRBV7-2|.
CASSLAGGNQPQHF
TGTGCCAGCAGCTTAGCGGGGGGGAATCAGCCCCAGCATTTT
>few|TRBJ1-2|TRBV5-4|.
CASSLGTIYGYTF
TGTGCCAGCAGCTTGGGGACAATATATGGCTACACCTTC
>.|TRBJ1-2|TRBV11-2|.
CASSSRAGIYGYTF
TGTGCCAGCAGCTCCCGGGCAGGGATCTATGGCTACACCTTC
>.|TRBJ1-1|TRBV28|TRBD1
CASSFSSGTGDTEAFF
TGTGCCAGCAGCTTCTCCTCCGGGACAGGGGACACTGAAGCTTTCTTT
>.|TRBJ1-2|TRBV5-6|.
CASSLDRVNYGYTF
TGTGCCAGCAGCTTGGACAGGGTCAACTATGGCTACACCTTC
>.|TRBJ1-1|TRBV7-2|.
CASSLRWHTLNTEAFF
TGTGCCAGCAGCTTAAGGTGGCACACCCTGAACACTGAAGCTTTCTTT
>few|TRBJ1-2|TRBV5-1|.
CASSLIWSDYGYTF
TGCGCCAGCAGCTTGATCTGGTCCGACTATGGCTACACCTTC
>.|TRBJ1-1|TRBV4-1|TRBD1
CASSPRGLRTEAFF
TGCGCCAGCAGCCCTAGGGGGCTTAGGACTGAAGCTTTCTTT
>.|TRBJ2-1|TRBV19|TRBD2
CASSVPVGSGRVTYNEQFF
TGTGCCAGTAGTGTTCCGGTGGGTAGCGGGAGAGTGACCTACAATGAGCAGTTCTTC
>.|TRBJ2-5|TRBV7-9|.
CASSKGSGMLLQKETQYF
TGTGCCAGCAGCAAAGGAAGCGGAATGCTACTTCAAAAAGAGACCCAGTACTTC
>.|TRBJ2-5|TRBV9|TRBD2
CASSVDGTRQETQYF
TGTGCCAGCAGCGTAGATGGGACTAGACAAGAGACCCAGTACTTC
>few|TRBJ2-1|TRBV5-1|.
CASSYRERSNEQFF
TGCGCCAGCAGCTACCGGGAACGATCCAATGAGCAGTTCTTC
>.|TRBJ2-3|TRBV29-1|.
CSARSDTDTQYF
TGCAGCGCCCGTTCGGACACAGATACGCAGTATTTT
>.|TRBJ1-4|TRBV5-1|.
CASSYQGNNEKLFF
TGCGCCAGCAGCTATCAGGGGAATAATGAAAAACTGTTTTTT
>.|TRBJ2-1|TRBV19|TRBD2
CASRTSSGRSYNEQFF
TGTGCCAGTAGGACGTCCAGCGGGAGGTCCTACAATGAGCAGTTCTTC
>.|TRBJ2-7|TRBV5-1|.
CASGGRGTTSYEQYF
TGCGCCAGCGGTGGTAGGGGGACGACTTCGTACGAGCAGTACTTC
>.|TRBJ2-7|TRBV10-3|.
CATRGGRSSYEQYF
TGTGCCACAAGAGGGGGACGTAGCTCCTACGAGCAGTACTTC
>.|TRBJ1-2|TRBV5-1|.
CASSLDLRNGYTF
TGCGCCAGCAGCTTGGACTTACGAAATGGCTACACCTTC